This T cell receptor beta chain was observed in a study of beta chain features in type 1 diabetes. Study findings and constraints: Moderately but significantly shorter TCRB CDR3s were found in Type 1 diabetes patients in all four CD4+ subsets.

CDR1 is SGHTA, CDR2 FQGTGA, per germline. The germline V and J ends were trimmed by 3 bases and 0 bases, with 9 bases remaining between them. There are 14 residues in the CDR3. The whole isolated RNA underwent reverse transcription, so sequencing captured expressed TCRB transcripts. The method was immunoSEQ multiplex PCR; TCRdb's version includes in-frame clones alone and lacks a portion of them. Among tens of thousands of clones, under 55% were seen once, and the ten largest hold roughly 1.5%. Note on this clone: As yet, its antigen is unknown.

The sequence was collected from a man under 40 with type 1 diabetes. Input material: Tregs from blood. The gene calls are TRBV7-3 and TRBJ2-7, with D possibly being TRBD1 (5 bases). CDR3 DNA: TGTGCCAGCAGCTTTCAGGGCGGCTCCTACGAGCAGTACTTC. Translated, it gives CASSFQGGSYEQYF.